This TCR beta chain was recorded in a study of cytomegalovirus exposure and HLA in healthy donors. The PCR ran on 60 Vbeta and 13 Jbeta primers. The method was immunoSEQ multiplex PCR; TCRdb's version includes in-frame clones alone and lacks a portion of them. The table lists some 150,000 clones, around 82% of them singletons. The table lists this clone with a few counts. The antigen is unknown. The study's findings and limits: Associated with cytomegalovirus, according to the listing, were 150 to 200 TCR beta chains. One variant, a missense change in DCLRE1C, was linked in a later analysis to TCR beta V- and J-gene trimming. Later, an analysis found that common viral pathogens appeared to be linked with several of the most significant clusters. An analysis was carried out at a later point. It showed that HLA-associated TCR beta chains were more clonally expanded than equally common non-associated chains.

Looked up from germline, CDR1 is MGHRA and CDR2 is YSYEKL. V dropped 0 bases and J dropped 7 bases, with 10 bases sitting between them. This CDR3 has 14 residues. The origin of this receptor is a woman aged 50 to 65 in good health and CMV-seropositive. The chain has TRBV4-1 and TRBJ1-5; TRBD1 is a possible D gene (5 bases). Sequencing was carried out using PBMCs. The DNA for the CDR3 is TGCGCCAGCAGCCAAGAACGGAGGGACCAGCCCCAGCATTTT. The encoded protein is CASSQERRDQPQHF.